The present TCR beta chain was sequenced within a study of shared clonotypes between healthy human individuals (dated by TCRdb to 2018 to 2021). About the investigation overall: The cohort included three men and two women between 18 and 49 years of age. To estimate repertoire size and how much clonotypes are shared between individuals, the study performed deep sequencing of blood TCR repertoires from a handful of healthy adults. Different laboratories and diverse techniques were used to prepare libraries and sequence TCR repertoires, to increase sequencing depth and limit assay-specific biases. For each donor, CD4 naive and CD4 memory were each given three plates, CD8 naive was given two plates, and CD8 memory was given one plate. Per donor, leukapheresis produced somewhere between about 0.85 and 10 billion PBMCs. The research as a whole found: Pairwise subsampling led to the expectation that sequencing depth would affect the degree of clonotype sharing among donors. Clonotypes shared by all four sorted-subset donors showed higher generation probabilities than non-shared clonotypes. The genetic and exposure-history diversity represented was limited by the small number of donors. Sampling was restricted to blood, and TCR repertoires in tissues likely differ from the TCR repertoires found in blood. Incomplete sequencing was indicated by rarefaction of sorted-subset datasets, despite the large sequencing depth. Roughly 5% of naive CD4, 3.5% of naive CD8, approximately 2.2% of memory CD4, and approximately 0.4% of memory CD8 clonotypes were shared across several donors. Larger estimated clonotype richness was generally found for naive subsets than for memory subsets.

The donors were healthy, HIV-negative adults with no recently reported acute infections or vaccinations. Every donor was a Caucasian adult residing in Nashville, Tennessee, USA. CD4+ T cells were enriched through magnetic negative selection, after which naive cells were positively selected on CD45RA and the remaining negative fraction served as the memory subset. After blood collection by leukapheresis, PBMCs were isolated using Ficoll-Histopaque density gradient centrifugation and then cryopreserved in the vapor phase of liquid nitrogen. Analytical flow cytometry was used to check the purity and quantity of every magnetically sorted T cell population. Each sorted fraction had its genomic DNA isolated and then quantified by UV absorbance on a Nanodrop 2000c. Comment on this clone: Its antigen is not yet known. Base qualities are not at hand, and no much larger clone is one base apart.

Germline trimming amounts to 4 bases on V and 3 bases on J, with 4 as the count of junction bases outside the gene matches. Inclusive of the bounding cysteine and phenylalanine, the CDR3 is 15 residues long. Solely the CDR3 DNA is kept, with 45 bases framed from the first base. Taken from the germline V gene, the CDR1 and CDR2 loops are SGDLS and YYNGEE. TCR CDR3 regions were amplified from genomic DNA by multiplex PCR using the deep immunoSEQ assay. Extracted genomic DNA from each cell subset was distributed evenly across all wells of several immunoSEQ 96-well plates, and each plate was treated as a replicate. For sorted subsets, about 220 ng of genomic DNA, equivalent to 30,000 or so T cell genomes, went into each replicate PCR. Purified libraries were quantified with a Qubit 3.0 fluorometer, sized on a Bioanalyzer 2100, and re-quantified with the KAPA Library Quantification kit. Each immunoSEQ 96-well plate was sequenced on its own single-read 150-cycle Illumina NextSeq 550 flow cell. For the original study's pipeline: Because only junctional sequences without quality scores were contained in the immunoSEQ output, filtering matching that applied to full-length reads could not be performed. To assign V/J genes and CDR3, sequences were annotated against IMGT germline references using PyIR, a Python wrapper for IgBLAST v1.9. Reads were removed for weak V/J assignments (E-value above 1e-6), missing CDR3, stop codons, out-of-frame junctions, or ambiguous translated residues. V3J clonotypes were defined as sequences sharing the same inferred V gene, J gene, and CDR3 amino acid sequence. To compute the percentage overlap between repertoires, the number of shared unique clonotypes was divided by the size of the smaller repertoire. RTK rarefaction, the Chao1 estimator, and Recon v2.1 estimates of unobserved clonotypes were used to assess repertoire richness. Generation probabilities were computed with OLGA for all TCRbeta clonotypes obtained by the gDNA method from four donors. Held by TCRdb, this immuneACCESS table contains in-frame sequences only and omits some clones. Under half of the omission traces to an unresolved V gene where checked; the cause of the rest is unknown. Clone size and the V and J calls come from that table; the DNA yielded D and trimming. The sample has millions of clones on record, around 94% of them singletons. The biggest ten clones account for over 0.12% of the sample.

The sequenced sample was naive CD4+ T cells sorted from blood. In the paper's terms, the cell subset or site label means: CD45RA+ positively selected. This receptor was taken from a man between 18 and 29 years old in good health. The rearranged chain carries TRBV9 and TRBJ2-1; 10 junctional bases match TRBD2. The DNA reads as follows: TGTGCCAGCAGCTCCAGACTAGCGGGCTACAATGAGCAGTTCTTC. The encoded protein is CASSSRLAGYNEQFF.